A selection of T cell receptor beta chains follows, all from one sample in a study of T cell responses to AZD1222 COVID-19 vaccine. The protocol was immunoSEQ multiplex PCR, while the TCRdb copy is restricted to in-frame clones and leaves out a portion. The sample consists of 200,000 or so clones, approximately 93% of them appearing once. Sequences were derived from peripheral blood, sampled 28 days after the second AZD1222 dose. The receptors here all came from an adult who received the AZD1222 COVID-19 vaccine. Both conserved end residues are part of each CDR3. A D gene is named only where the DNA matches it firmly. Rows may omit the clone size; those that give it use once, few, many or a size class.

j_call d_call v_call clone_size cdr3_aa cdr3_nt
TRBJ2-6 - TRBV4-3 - CASSRDRDSGANVLTF TGCGCCAGCAGCCGCGACAGAGACTCTGGGGCCAACGTCCTGACTTTC
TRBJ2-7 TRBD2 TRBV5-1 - CASSLGTSAYEQYF TGCGCCAGCAGCTTAGGGACTAGTGCCTACGAGCAGTACTTC
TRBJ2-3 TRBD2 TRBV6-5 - CASRSGGAGDTQYF TGTGCCAGCAGGAGCGGGGGGGCGGGAGATACGCAGTATTTT
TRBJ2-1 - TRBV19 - CASERGRAYNEQFF TGTGCCAGTGAAAGGGGCCGGGCCTACAATGAGCAGTTCTTC
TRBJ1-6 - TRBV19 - CASSITLNSPLHF TGTGCCAGTAGTATAACCCTTAATTCACCCCTCCACTTT
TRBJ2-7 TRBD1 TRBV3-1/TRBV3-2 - CASSQDLAGTVYEQYF TGTGCCAGCAGCCAAGATCTCGCCGGGACAGTCTACGAGCAGTACTTC
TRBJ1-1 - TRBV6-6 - CASRIDSSNTEAFF TGTGCCAGCAGAATAGACAGCTCGAACACTGAAGCTTTCTTT
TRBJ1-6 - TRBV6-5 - CASIKVFTYNSPLHF TGTGCCAGCATCAAGGTATTCACCTATAATTCACCCCTCCACTTT
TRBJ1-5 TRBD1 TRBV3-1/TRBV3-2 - CASSQVNPKLTGFDQPQHF TGTGCCAGCAGCCAAGTGAACCCAAAGTTGACAGGGTTTGATCAGCCCCAGCATTTT
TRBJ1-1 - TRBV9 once CASSDLWDTEAFF TGTGCCAGCAGCGATTTATGGGACACTGAAGCTTTCTTT
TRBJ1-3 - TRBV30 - CAQNAFSGNTIYF TGTGCCCAAAATGCTTTCTCGGGAAACACCATATATTTT
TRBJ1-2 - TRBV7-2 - CASSFQATTRIGYTF TGTGCCAGCAGCTTTCAAGCAACAACACGAATCGGCTACACCTTC
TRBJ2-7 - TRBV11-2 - CASSLDRESEQYF TGTGCCAGCAGCTTAGACAGGGAGAGCGAGCAGTACTTC
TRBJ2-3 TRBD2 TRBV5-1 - CASRKASGGVTDTQYF TGCGCCAGCAGAAAAGCGAGCGGGGGAGTTACAGATACGCAGTATTTT
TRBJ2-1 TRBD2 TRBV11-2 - CASSLKAGGPGNEQFF TGTGCCAGCAGCTTAAAGGCGGGGGGGCCTGGCAATGAGCAGTTCTTC
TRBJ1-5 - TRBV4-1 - CASSHAGGGPTQPQHF TGCGCCAGCAGCCACGCGGGAGGGGGTCCCACTCAGCCCCAGCATTTT
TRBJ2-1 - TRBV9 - CASSVGLGLNEQFF TGTGCCAGCAGCGTAGGGTTAGGGTTGAATGAGCAGTTCTTC
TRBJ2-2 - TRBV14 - CASSRSRTGELFF TGTGCCAGCAGCCGCTCCCGGACCGGGGAGCTGTTTTTT
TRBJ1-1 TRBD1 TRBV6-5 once CASPGQMNTEAFF TGTGCCAGCCCGGGACAGATGAACACTGAAGCTTTCTTT
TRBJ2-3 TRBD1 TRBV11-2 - CASSPGQGTDTQYF TGTGCCAGCAGCCCGGGACAGGGGACAGATACGCAGTATTTT
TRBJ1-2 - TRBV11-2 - CASLEAGWINGYTF TGTGCCAGTCTCGAAGCAGGGTGGATAAATGGCTACACCTTC
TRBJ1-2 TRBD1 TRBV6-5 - CASSSGQLYGYTF TGTGCCAGCAGTTCGGGACAGCTCTATGGCTACACCTTC
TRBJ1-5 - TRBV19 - CASSWTTTGSNQPQHF TGTGCCAGTAGTTGGACCACGACTGGGAGCAATCAGCCCCAGCATTTT
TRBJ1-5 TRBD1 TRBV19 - CASSNQGQVNQPQHF TGTGCCAGTAGTAATCAGGGACAGGTCAATCAGCCCCAGCATTTT
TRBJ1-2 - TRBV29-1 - CSVEPQGGNGYTF TGCAGCGTTGAGCCCCAGGGTGGAAATGGCTACACCTTC
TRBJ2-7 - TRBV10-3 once CAISESNRDNEQYF TGTGCCATCAGTGAGTCGAATAGGGATAACGAGCAGTACTTC